What follows are 11 T cell receptor beta chains derived from one specimen sequenced in a study of beta chain features in type 1 diabetes. Sequenced material consisted of expressed TCRB transcripts (all of the isolated RNA was reverse transcribed). TCRdb's copy holds only in-frame clones and misses some; the assay was immunoSEQ multiplex PCR. This table has 250,000 to 300,000 clones, 8% appearing once. The sample comprised central memory CD4+ T cells from blood. The receptor source for this set is a woman aged 18-29 years in good health.

This clone was detected a few times. The sample carries other DNA sequences with the same CDR3. This chain links TRBV7-3 with TRBJ2-3, with D perhaps matching TRBD2 (6 bases). This CDR3 is 14 amino acids long. The germline V gene encodes CDR1 SGHTA and CDR2 FQGTGA. The V end was cut by 2 bases, the J end by 3 bases, with 9 bases between. The CDR3 nucleotides read TGTGCCAGCAGCTTAGGGACTCCTACAGATACGCAGTATTTT. Residues: CASSLGTPTDTQYF.

This clone occurred a few times. The rearrangement joins TRBV5-4 to TRBJ1-6, with D possibly being TRBD1 (6 bases). The CDR3 consists of 16 residues. The germline V gene has CDR1 SGHNT and CDR2 YYREEE (reference sequence). Trimming left V 4 bases short and J 9 bases short, with 20 bases between. CDR3 bases: TGTGCCAGCAGCCAAGATCAGGGGATGCAGGGTTCACCCCTCCACTTT. This sequence encodes CASSQDQGMQGSPLHF.

There are a few counts of this clone. The same CDR3 arises from other DNA sequences in this sample as well. The V gene is TRBV25-1, the J gene TRBJ1-6, with 7 bases fitting TRBD1. The CDR3 length is 15 residues. In germline, CDR1 is MGHDK, CDR2 SYGVNS. V lost 2 bases, J lost 8 bases, and 6 bases stayed unmatched. This chain's CDR3 is CASSELGDRDSPLHF. The CDR3 DNA reads as TGTGCCAGCAGTGAACTGGGGGACAGAGATTCACCCCTCCACTTT.

The chain's CDR3 is CASSSPGQVSLRLQETQYF. DNA for the CDR3: TGTGCCAGCAGCTCCCCCGGACAGGTTTCGCTCCGTCTACAAGAGACCCAGTACTTC. The V gene is TRBV7-2, the J gene TRBJ2-5, with 7 bases that match TRBD1. With V trimmed by 4 bases and J by 2 bases, 19 bases remained unmatched. This CDR3 comprises 19 residues. Germline CDR1 and CDR2: SGHTA and FQGNSA.

This clone has a handful of counts. The chain combines TRBV25-1 with TRBJ1-2; no clear D gene. The V end lost 3 bases, the J end lost 4 bases, and 9 bases lay between the germline ends. This CDR3 spans 13 amino acids. From germline, CDR1 is MGHDK and CDR2 SYGVNS. The CDR3 reads CASSEGWGYGYTF. The CDR3 DNA sequence: TGTGCCAGCAGTGAGGGATGGGGCTATGGCTACACCTTC.

This clone was seen a handful of times. V and J are TRBV6-5 and TRBJ1-2; TRBD1 matches 8 bases. The CDR3 has 15 residues. J was trimmed by 6 bases and V by 5 bases; bases with no gene match: 11. Germline CDR1 reads MNHEY; CDR2 reads SVGAGI. CDR3 in DNA: TGTGCCAGCAGTCCCACCCGTCAGGGGGCGGATGGCTACACCTTC. It specifies CASSPTRQGADGYTF.

V and J are TRBV5-1 and TRBJ2-1; TRBD2 matches at 8 bases. The CDR3 is 14 residues long. V gave up 0 bases and J gave up 5 bases; unmatched junction bases: 1. Germline CDR1 is SGHRS and CDR2 is YFSETQ. CDR3 nucleotides: TGCGCCAGCAGCTTGGCGGGACTAGACAATGAGCAGTTCTTC. Its protein product is CASSLAGLDNEQFF.

This chain joins TRBV11-2 and TRBJ1-3; possibly TRBD1 for D (5 bases). The CDR3 has 14 residues. Germline-derived CDR1 and CDR2 are SGHAT and FQNNGV. The V end was cut by 6 bases, the J end by 2 bases, with 11 bases between. CDR3 sequence reads: CASSSVGPGNTIYF. As DNA, the CDR3 is TGTGCCAGCAGTAGCGTGGGGCCTGGAAACACCATATATTTT. Drawing the rest from reference TRBV11-2 and TRBJ1-3, the complete variable domain is EAGVAQSPRYKIIEKRQSVAFWCNPISGHATLYWYQQILGQGPKLLIQFQNNGVVDDSQLPKDRFSAERLKGVDSTLKIQPAKLEDSAVYLCASSSVGPGNTIYFGEGSWLTVV.

The chain joins TRBV28 to TRBJ1-2; D unclear. Trimming cost V 4 bases and J 3 bases, with 15 bases left between them. This CDR3 has 15 residues. CDR1 is MDHEN, CDR2 SYDVKM, per germline. CDR3 sequence reads: CASSSGRVVDYGYTF. The CDR3 bases are TGTGCCAGCAGTTCTGGTCGGGTAGTCGACTATGGCTACACCTTC.

A few counts support this clone. V is TRBV9 and J is TRBJ2-1; 8 positions agree with TRBD2. Looked up from germline, CDR1 is SGDLS and CDR2 is YYNGEE. The J segment lost 8 bases and the V segment lost 3 bases, leaving 7 bases of the junction unmatched. The CDR3 loop spans 14 amino acids. The CDR3 region has the DNA TGTGCCAGCAGCGCGGGACTAGGGGACCATGAGCAGTTCTTC. Translating it yields CASSAGLGDHEQFF.

This clone was recorded many times. This chain connects TRBV2 to TRBJ2-1; TRBD1 matches 9 bases. The CDR3 contains 15 residues. Germline CDR1 and CDR2: SNHLY and FYNNEI. Germline trimming cut 4 bases from V and 5 bases from J; bases unmatched to any gene: 6. The CDR3 DNA reads TGTGCCAGCAGTGCGGACAGGGGTGGAAACAATGAGCAGTTCTTC. This sequence encodes CASSADRGGNNEQFF. Full variable domain (remainder filled in from reference TRBV2 and TRBJ2-1): EPEVTQTPSHQVTQMGQEVILRCVPISNHLYFYWYRQILGQKVEFLVSFYNNEISEKSEIFDDQFSVERPDGSNFTLKIRSTKLEDSAMYFCASSADRGGNNEQFFGPGTRLTVL.